Each of the 22 T cell receptor beta chains below was sequenced from the same sample in a study of cytomegalovirus exposure and HLA in healthy donors. Libraries were prepared by immunoSEQ multiplex PCR; TCRdb keeps only in-frame clonotypes and omits some of them. The sample lists 120,000 to 150,000 clones, over 80% seen once, with about 4.9% in the top ten. Sequenced sample: PBMCs. These receptors all stem from a man between 18 and 29 years old in good health and CMV-seropositive.

This chain connects TRBV18 to TRBJ1-1; D call uncertain. Trimming took off 5 bases at V and 0 bases at J, with 10 bases between the two ends. Looked up from germline, CDR1 is KGHSH and CDR2 is LQKENI. There are 14 residues in the CDR3. The CDR3 DNA reads as TGTGCCAGCTCAGTCAATCGGGTGAACACTGAAGCTTTCTTT. Amino acids: CASSVNRVNTEAFF.

The V call is TRBV6-4, the J call TRBJ2-3; TRBD2 is a possible D gene (7 bases). Trimming removed 4 bases from V and 0 bases from J, with 11 bases in between. Per germline, CDR1 MRHNA and CDR2 SNTAGT. The CDR3 runs to 15 residues. CDR3 DNA sequence: TGTGCCAGCAGTGTAGGGGGGGCCAGCACAGATACGCAGTATTTT. It encodes CASSVGGASTDTQYF.

J is TRBJ1-2 and V is TRBV2; D remains ambiguous. Trimming removed 7 bases at V and 5 bases at J, with 5 bases between. The germline V gene encodes CDR1 SNHLY and CDR2 FYNNEI. The CDR3 has 10 amino acids. This CDR3 is CASTGYGYTF. The CDR3 region has the DNA TGTGCCAGCACGGGGTATGGCTACACCTTC. Based on the CDR3 plus reference TRBV2 and TRBJ1-2, the full variable domain is EPEVTQTPSHQVTQMGQEVILRCVPISNHLYFYWYRQILGQKVEFLVSFYNNEISEKSEIFDDQFSVERPDGSNFTLKIRSTKLEDSAMYFCASTGYGYTFGSGTRLTVV.

The chain couples TRBV5-1 to TRBJ2-1, with 9 bases lining up with TRBD1. Germline values: CDR1 SGHRS, CDR2 YFSETQ. The CDR3 has 15 residues. J lost 7 bases, V lost 4 bases, and 9 bases had no gene match. CDR3 residues: CASSQNSGTGNEQFF. The CDR3 DNA sequence: TGCGCCAGCAGCCAAAATTCCGGGACAGGGAATGAGCAGTTCTTC. Variable domain in full (rest from reference TRBV5-1 and TRBJ2-1): KAGVTQTPRYLIKTRGQQVTLSCSPISGHRSVSWYQQTPGQGLQFLFEYFSETQRNKGNFPGRFSGRQFSNSRSEMNVSTLELGDSALYLCASSQNSGTGNEQFFGPGTRLTVL.

Only one count was recorded for this clone. CDR3 bases: TGTGCCAGCAGTGACGCCGGGGAGGTTCACGAGCAGTACTTC. It codes for CASSDAGEVHEQYF. The chain carries TRBV25-1 and TRBJ2-7, with D possibly TRBD2 on 6 matching bases. The length of the CDR3 is 14 residues. Trimming removed 3 bases at V and 5 bases at J, with 14 bases between. CDR1 MGHDK and CDR2 SYGVNS come from the germline V gene.

The V gene is TRBV19, the J gene TRBJ1-1; 10 bases map to TRBD1. The V gene's germline CDR1 is LNHDA and CDR2 SQIVND (reference sequence). The CDR3 totals 16 residues. V shed 10 bases, J shed 0 bases, and the junction held 11 bases outside the gene matches. Written as DNA, the CDR3 is TGTGCCACCTGGGACAGGGGTTTTGGGATGAACACTGAAGCTTTCTTT. Translating gives CATWDRGFGMNTEAFF.

The V gene is TRBV5-4, the J gene TRBJ1-2; 8 nucleotides agree with TRBD1. J gave up 10 bases and V 6 bases, and 17 bases lay outside the gene matches. This CDR3 spans 15 amino acids. In germline, CDR1 is SGHNT, CDR2 YYREEE (reference sequence). The CDR3 DNA follows: TGTGCCAGCACCCCTTCCCCGGACAGGGTCGTCGACTACACCTTC. It is translated as CASTPSPDRVVDYTF.

The V and J genes are TRBV6-5 and TRBJ2-7, with TRBD1 identical over 8 bases. The CDR3 sequence is 15 residues long. Germline CDR1 is MNHEY and CDR2 is SVGAGI. The trim removed 0 bases at V and 7 bases at J, leaving 8 bases unmatched. The CDR3 loop is CASSYSWQGAREQYF. CDR3 sequence (DNA): TGTGCCAGCAGTTACTCATGGCAGGGGGCGAGGGAGCAGTACTTC.

The V gene is TRBV28, the J gene TRBJ1-3; D ambiguous. V was clipped by 2 bases and J by 0 bases, with 8 bases between them. The CDR3 has 15 residues. CDR1 and CDR2 (germline): MDHEN, SYDVKM. The chain's CDR3 is CASSLEGSSGNTIYF. The CDR3 DNA follows: TGTGCCAGCAGTTTAGAGGGCAGCTCTGGAAACACCATATATTTT.

This chain links TRBV2 with TRBJ2-2; the match to TRBD2 covers 7 bases. V shed 7 bases, J shed 1 base, and the junction held 6 bases outside the gene matches. CDR3 length: 15 amino acids. Germline V gene lookup returns CDR1 SNHLY and CDR2 FYNNEI. Here the CDR3 reads CASNSPGGNTGELFF. CDR3 bases: TGTGCCAGCAATTCCCCGGGGGGGAACACCGGGGAGCTGTTTTTT. Filled out from reference TRBV2 and TRBJ2-2, the complete variable domain reads EPEVTQTPSHQVTQMGQEVILRCVPISNHLYFYWYRQILGQKVEFLVSFYNNEISEKSEIFDDQFSVERPDGSNFTLKIRSTKLEDSAMYFCASNSPGGNTGELFFGEGSRLTVL.

The chain links TRBV10-2 to TRBJ1-2; no clear D. V lost 3 bases, J lost 0 bases, and 11 bases lay in between. This CDR3 has 15 residues. Germline assignment: CDR1 WSHSY and CDR2 SAAADI. The CDR3 nucleotides are TGCGCCAGCAGTGACGGGAGGCACTCTAACTATGGCTACACCTTC. It yields the protein CASSDGRHSNYGYTF.

CDR3 bases: TGTGCCAGCAGCTTGTCCGCTAGCGGGGGGTATTACAATGAGCAGTTCTTC. Protein product: CASSLSASGGYYNEQFF. The chain uses TRBV5-4 and TRBJ2-1; 11 nucleotides match TRBD2. From germline, CDR1 is SGHNT and CDR2 YYREEE (reference sequence). After removal of 1 base from V and 4 bases from J, the junction contained 7 bases not matched to a gene. This CDR3 region has 17 residues. The full variable domain, in which reference TRBV5-4 and TRBJ2-1 provide the parts outside the CDR3, is ETGVTQSPTHLIKTRGQQVTLRCSSQSGHNTVSWYQQALGQGPQFIFQYYREEENGRGNFPPRFSGLQFPNYSSELNVNALELDDSALYLCASSLSASGGYYNEQFFGPGTRLTVL.

The chain is built from TRBV5-1 and TRBJ1-2; D ambiguous. The CDR3 length is 13 residues. With 2 bases removed from V and 2 bases from J, the gap between germline ends came to 7 bases. The germline CDR1 and CDR2 sequences are SGHRS and YFSETQ. The CDR3 spells CASSFQENYGYTF. The CDR3 DNA reads as TGCGCCAGCAGCTTCCAGGAAAACTATGGCTACACCTTC.

J is TRBJ2-7 and V is TRBV2, with D possibly TRBD2 on 5 matching bases. Germline CDR1 and CDR2: SNHLY and FYNNEI. V dropped 4 bases and J dropped 3 bases, with 7 bases sitting between them. The CDR3 has 12 residues. Here the CDR3 reads CASSGRGYEQYF. Written as DNA, the CDR3 is TGTGCCAGCAGTGGTCGGGGCTACGAGCAGTACTTC.

This CDR3 reads CATSRDSVGTSGRWSTDTQYF. The CDR3 DNA is TGTGCCACCAGCAGAGATTCTGTAGGGACTAGCGGGAGGTGGAGCACAGATACGCAGTATTTT. The chain joins TRBV15 to TRBJ2-3, with 15 bases that match TRBD2. V lost 0 bases to trimming and J lost 0 bases; unmatched junction nucleotides: 10. Germline V gene sequence: CDR1 LNHNV, CDR2 YYDKDF (reference sequence). The CDR3 is 21 amino acids.

This clone was seen just once. The J gene is TRBJ2-5, the V gene TRBV4-1; the D is unclear. The CDR3 loop spans 13 amino acids. V lost 3 bases and J lost 1, with 6 bases in between. Germline V gene data show CDR1 as MGHRA and CDR2 as YSYEKL. The CDR3 is CASSHPFQETQYF. The CDR3, as DNA: TGCGCCAGCAGCCATCCCTTCCAAGAGACCCAGTACTTC.

The J gene is TRBJ2-3, the V gene TRBV5-1; D gene uncertain. Looked up from germline, CDR1 is SGHRS and CDR2 is YFSETQ. The ends were cut back, 0 bases at V and 2 bases at J, with 7 bases in the middle. The CDR3 contains 14 residues. Here the CDR3 reads CASSLGVTTDTQYF. For the CDR3, the DNA is TGCGCCAGCAGCTTGGGAGTCACCACAGATACGCAGTATTTT.

The V call is TRBV4-1, the J call TRBJ1-2; unclear D gene. The CDR3 length is 13 residues. Germline CDR1 is MGHRA and CDR2 is YSYEKL. The V gene lost 9 bases and the J gene lost 1 base, with 12 bases spanning the gap. CDR3 bases: TGCGCCAGTCGGGATTTCGGTAACTATGGCTACACCTTC. Translated, it gives CASRDFGNYGYTF.

A remark on this clone: One junction end does not reproduce the germline sequence, and a read error may be involved. The chain employs TRBV14 and TRBJ2-1; no reliable D call. Germline-derived CDR1 and CDR2 are SGHDN and FVKESK. The CDR3 runs to 14 residues. The chain's CDR3 is CASSQGWAYDEQFF. CDR3 coding DNA: TGTGCCAGCAGCCAAGGGTGGGCCTACGATGAGCAGTTCTTC.

This chain links TRBV6-5 with TRBJ1-1; D unresolved. Trimming pared 6 bases from V and 8 bases from J, leaving 10 bases between. The length of the CDR3 is 11 residues. Per the germline V gene, CDR1 is MNHEY and CDR2 is SVGAGI. CDR3 DNA: TGTGCCAGCAGCGGAGGGCCGGAAGCTTTCTTT. Residues: CASSGGPEAFF.

As DNA, the CDR3 is TGTGCCAGCAGCCTCTTAGCGGTCCCCTACGAGCAGTACTTC. Its translation: CASSLLAVPYEQYF. This chain joins TRBV7-9 and TRBJ2-7, with D perhaps TRBD2 (6 bases). Germline values: CDR1 SEHNR, CDR2 FQNEAQ (reference sequence). The CDR3 length is 14 residues. Trimming removed 5 bases at V and 2 bases at J, with 13 bases between.

Turning to this clone: The same CDR3 arises from other DNA sequences in this sample as well. This chain connects TRBV6-5 to TRBJ1-3, with D tentatively TRBD1 (6 bases). The CDR3 is made up of 15 amino acids. Germline V gene sequence: CDR1 MNHEY, CDR2 SVGAGI. Deletions cut 0 bases from V and 0 bases from J, with 6 bases between. The CDR3 DNA follows: TGTGCCAGCAGTTACTCGACAGGCTCTGGAAACACCATATATTTT. This encodes CASSYSTGSGNTIYF.